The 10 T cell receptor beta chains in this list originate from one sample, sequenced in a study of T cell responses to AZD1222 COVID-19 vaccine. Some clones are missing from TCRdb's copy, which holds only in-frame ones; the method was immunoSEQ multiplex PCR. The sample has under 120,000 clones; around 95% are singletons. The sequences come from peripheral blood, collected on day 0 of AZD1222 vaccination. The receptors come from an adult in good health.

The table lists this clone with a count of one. The CDR3 nucleotides read TGTGCCAGCAGTTTATCGTTTGCCGCGGGGAGTAGGTACGGCTACACCTTC. Protein product: CASSLSFAAGSRYGYTF. V usage is TRBV27 and J usage is TRBJ1-2; no reliable D call. The germline V gene encodes CDR1 MNHEY and CDR2 SMNVEV (reference sequence). Trimming removed 0 bases at V and 8 bases at J, with 22 bases between. The CDR3 covers 17 residues.

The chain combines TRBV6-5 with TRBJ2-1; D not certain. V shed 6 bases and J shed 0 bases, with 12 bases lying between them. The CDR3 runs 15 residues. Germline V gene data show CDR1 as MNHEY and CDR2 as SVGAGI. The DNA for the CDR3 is TGTGCCAGCAGCCCCCCTGTGAGCTCCTACAATGAGCAGTTCTTC. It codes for CASSPPVSSYNEQFF.

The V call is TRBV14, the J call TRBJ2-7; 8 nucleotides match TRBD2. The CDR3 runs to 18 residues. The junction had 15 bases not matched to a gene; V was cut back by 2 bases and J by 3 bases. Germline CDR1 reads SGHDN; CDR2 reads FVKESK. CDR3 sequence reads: CASSQRISTLAAFYEQYF. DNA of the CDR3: TGTGCCAGCAGCCAACGGATCTCAACACTAGCGGCCTTCTACGAGCAGTACTTC.

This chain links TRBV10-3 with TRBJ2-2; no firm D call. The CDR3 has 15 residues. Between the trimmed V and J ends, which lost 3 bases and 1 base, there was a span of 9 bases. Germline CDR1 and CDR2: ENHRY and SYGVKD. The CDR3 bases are TGTGCCATCAGTGAAGAAGGCCTGAACACCGGGGAGCTGTTTTTT. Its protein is CAISEEGLNTGELFF.

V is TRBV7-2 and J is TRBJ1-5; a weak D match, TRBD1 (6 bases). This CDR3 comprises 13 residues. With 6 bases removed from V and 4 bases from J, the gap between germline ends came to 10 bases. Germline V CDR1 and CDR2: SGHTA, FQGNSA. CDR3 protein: CASRDRPNQPQHF. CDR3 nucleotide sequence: TGTGCCAGCAGGGACAGACCGAATCAGCCCCAGCATTTT.

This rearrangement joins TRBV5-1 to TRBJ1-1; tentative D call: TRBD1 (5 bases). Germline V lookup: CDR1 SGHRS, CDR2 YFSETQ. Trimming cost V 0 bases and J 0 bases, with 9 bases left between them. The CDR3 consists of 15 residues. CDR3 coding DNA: TGCGCCAGCAGCTTGGGACAGCCAATGAACACTGAAGCTTTCTTT. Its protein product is CASSLGQPMNTEAFF.

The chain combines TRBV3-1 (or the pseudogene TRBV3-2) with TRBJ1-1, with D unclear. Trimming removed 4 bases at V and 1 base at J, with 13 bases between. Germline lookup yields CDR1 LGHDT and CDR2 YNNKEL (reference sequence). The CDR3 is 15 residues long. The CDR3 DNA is TGTGCCAGCAGCCGTAGGTTATGGTGGAACACTGAAGCTTTCTTT. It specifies CASSRRLWWNTEAFF.

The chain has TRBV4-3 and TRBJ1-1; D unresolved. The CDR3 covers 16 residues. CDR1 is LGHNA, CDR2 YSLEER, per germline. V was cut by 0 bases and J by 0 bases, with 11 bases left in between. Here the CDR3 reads CASSQDRAVMNTEAFF. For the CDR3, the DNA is TGCGCCAGCAGCCAAGATAGGGCAGTAATGAACACTGAAGCTTTCTTT.

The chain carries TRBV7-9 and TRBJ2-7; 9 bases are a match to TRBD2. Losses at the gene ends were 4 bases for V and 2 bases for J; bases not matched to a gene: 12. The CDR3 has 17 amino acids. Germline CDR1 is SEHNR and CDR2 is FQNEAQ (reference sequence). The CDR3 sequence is CASSSLQSGRIAYEQYF. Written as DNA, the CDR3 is TGTGCCAGCAGCTCCCTTCAAAGCGGGAGGATTGCCTACGAGCAGTACTTC.

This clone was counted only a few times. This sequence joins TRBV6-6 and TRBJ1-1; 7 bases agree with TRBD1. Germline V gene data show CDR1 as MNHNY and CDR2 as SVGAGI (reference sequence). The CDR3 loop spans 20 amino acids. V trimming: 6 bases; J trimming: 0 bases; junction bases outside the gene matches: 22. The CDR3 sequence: CASSYPALETEGALNTEAFF. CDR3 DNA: TGTGCCAGCAGCTACCCCGCGTTGGAGACGGAGGGGGCACTGAACACTGAAGCTTTCTTT.